Included here is one T cell receptor beta chain sequence, with context. Its antigen is unknown. The CDR3 is made up of 13 amino acids. Germline V CDR1 and CDR2: LNHDA, SQIVND (reference sequence). V lost 5 bases and J lost 6; bases outside the gene matches: 7. Sequencing used immunoSEQ multiplex PCR; TCRdb keeps in-frame clones, though not all of them. The repertoire has around 58,000 clones, roughly nine tenths of them found once; the top ten carry about 14%. The record originates from a study of T cell responses to AZD1222 COVID-19 vaccine. Study conclusions and caveats: The sample set comprised mostly white British donors with more females, and clonal diversity was possibly underestimated.

This chain links TRBV19 with TRBJ2-7, with 7 bases identical to TRBD2. Specimen: peripheral blood, collected 28 days after the second AZD1222 dose. The TCR comes from an adult who received the AZD1222 COVID-19 vaccine. In nucleotides, the CDR3 is TGTGCCAGTAGTTCCGGGACTAACTCCGAGCAGTACTTC. Translating it yields CASSSGTNSEQYF.